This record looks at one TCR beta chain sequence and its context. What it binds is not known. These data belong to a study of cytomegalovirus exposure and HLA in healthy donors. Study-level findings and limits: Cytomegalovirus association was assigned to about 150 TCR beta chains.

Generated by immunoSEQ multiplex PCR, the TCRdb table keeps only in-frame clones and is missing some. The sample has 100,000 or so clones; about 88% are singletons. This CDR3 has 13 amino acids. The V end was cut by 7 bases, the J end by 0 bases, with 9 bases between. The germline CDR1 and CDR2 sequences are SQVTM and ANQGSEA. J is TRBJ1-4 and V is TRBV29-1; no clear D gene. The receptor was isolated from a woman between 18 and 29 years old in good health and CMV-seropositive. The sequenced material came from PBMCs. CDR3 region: CSAALATNEKLFF. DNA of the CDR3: TGCAGCGCCGCGCTTGCAACTAATGAAAAACTGTTTTTT. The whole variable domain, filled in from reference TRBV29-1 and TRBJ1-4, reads SAVISQKPSRDICQRGTSLTIQCQVDSQVTMMFWYRQQPGQSLTLIATANQGSEATYESGFVIDKFPISRPNLTFSTLTVSNMSPEDSSIYLCSAALATNEKLFFGSGTQLSVL.